These 26 T cell receptor beta chains came from one sample sequenced in a study of blood T cell repertoires in COVID-19. Using immunoSEQ multiplex PCR, the repertoire was profiled, and TCRdb retains in-frame clones only, with some absent. The sample has 25,000 to 30,000 clones, more than 70% seen once; the top ten hold approximately 21%. What was sequenced was peripheral blood. Receptors were obtained from a boy aged 2 to 9 with active or convalescent COVID-19.

The V gene is TRBV18, the J gene TRBJ2-5; a weak D match, TRBD2 (6 bases). Germline V gene data show CDR1 as KGHSH and CDR2 as LQKENI. The CDR3 totals 16 residues. V lost 6 bases and J 4 bases, leaving 21 bases between the germline ends. CDR3: CASSPIGGPTGETQYF. CDR3 DNA sequence: TGTGCCAGCTCTCCTATCGGGGGACCTACGGGAGAGACCCAGTACTTC.

The chain recombines TRBV12-1 with TRBJ1-6; TRBD1, as called in the table, went unchecked against the DNA. TRBV12-1 is a documented pseudogene. The CDR3 is 18 amino acids. Here the CDR3 reads CANSFEGDRGLSNSPLHF. Written as DNA, the CDR3 is TGTGCCAACAGCTTTGAGGGGGACAGGGGGCTTAGTAATTCACCCCTCCACTTT.

This clone occurred many times. The chain couples TRBV7-6 to TRBJ2-7; possibly TRBD2 for D (6 bases). Germline V lookup: CDR1 SGHVS, CDR2 FNYEAQ. CDR3 size: 15 residues. The V end lost 5 bases, the J end lost 4 bases, and 18 bases lay between the germline ends. CDR3 protein: CASSPTTREGYEQYF. The CDR3, as DNA: TGTGCCAGCAGCCCCACGACTAGGGAAGGATACGAGCAGTACTTC.

The chain links TRBV7-9 to TRBJ2-3; 8 bases line up with TRBD2. This CDR3 is built from 15 residues. After removal of 10 bases from V and 8 bases from J, the junction contained 17 bases not matched to a gene. Germline CDR1 is SEHNR and CDR2 is FQNEAQ (reference sequence). CDR3 sequence reads: CATIPGLASSGTQYF. CDR3 sequence (DNA): TGTGCCACCATCCCCGGACTAGCATCCAGTGGTACGCAGTATTTT. The full variable domain, rest sourced from reference TRBV7-9 and TRBJ2-3, is DTGVSQNPRHKITKRGQNVTFRCDPISEHNRLYWYRQTLGQGPEFLTYFQNEAQLEKSRLLSDRFSAERPKGSFSTLEIQRTEQGDSAMYLCATIPGLASSGTQYFGPGTRLTVL.

This clone has only a few counts. The rearrangement uses TRBV20-1 and TRBJ2-7; 8 bases map to TRBD1. The CDR3 length is 14 residues. The germline V gene encodes CDR1 DFQATT and CDR2 SNEGSKA (reference sequence). J lost 4 bases, V lost 3 bases, and 8 bases had no gene match. CDR3 sequence reads: CSASPGQGKYEQYF. The CDR3 DNA is TGCAGTGCTAGTCCCGGACAGGGAAAATACGAGCAGTACTTC.

The chain recombines TRBV4-3 with TRBJ1-3; 7 positions agree with TRBD1. Germline V gene lookup returns CDR1 LGHNA and CDR2 YSLEER. V shed 4 bases and J 2 bases; nucleotides not matched to a gene: 5. CDR3 length equals 15 residues. DNA of the CDR3: TGCGCCAGCAGCCCGGACAGGAGTGCTGGAAACACCATATATTTT. This gives the protein CASSPDRSAGNTIYF.

The J gene is TRBJ2-3, the V gene TRBV7-2; D is perhaps TRBD1 (5 bases). This CDR3 is 16 amino acids long. Trimming left V 4 bases short and J 5 bases short, with 19 bases between. CDR1 is SGHTA, CDR2 FQGNSA, per germline. The CDR3 loop reads CASSSGPGPIGDTQYF. CDR3 sequence (DNA): TGTGCCAGCAGCTCAGGGCCGGGCCCTATAGGAGATACGCAGTATTTT.

The V gene is TRBV6-5, the J gene TRBJ2-5; 7 nucleotides agree with TRBD1. J gave up 4 bases and V 4 bases, and 9 bases lay outside the gene matches. This CDR3 is 15 amino acids long. Per germline, CDR1 MNHEY and CDR2 SVGAGI. The CDR3 is CASSFRQGYRETQYF. CDR3 DNA sequence: TGTGCCAGCAGTTTCCGACAGGGCTACAGAGAGACCCAGTACTTC.

The rearrangement joins TRBV7-8 to TRBJ2-1, with D maybe TRBD2 (6 bases). The CDR3 has 18 residues. CDR1 is SGHVS, CDR2 FQNEAQ, per germline. Deletions cut 2 bases from V and 8 bases from J, with 25 bases between. This CDR3 reads CASSLLIIAGGFGDEQFF. The CDR3 DNA follows: TGTGCCAGCAGCTTATTAATTATCGCAGGAGGGTTTGGCGATGAGCAGTTCTTC.

The chain recombines TRBV28 with TRBJ1-5; perhaps TRBD1 as D (5 bases). V lost 4 bases and J lost 3, with 7 bases in between. Germline-derived CDR1 and CDR2 are MDHEN and SYDVKM. The CDR3 is 13 residues long. The CDR3 region has the DNA TGTGCCAGCAGTTCAGGGTTCAATCAGCCCCAGCATTTT. It is translated as CASSSGFNQPQHF.

The J gene is TRBJ2-2, the V gene TRBV29-1; D call uncertain. Germline V gene data show CDR1 as SQVTM and CDR2 as ANQGSEA. The CDR3 contains 11 residues. The germline V and J ends were trimmed by 1 base and 7 bases, with 4 bases remaining between them. Here the CDR3 DNA reads TGCAGCGTTGAAGCAATCGGGGAGCTGTTTTTT. Translating gives CSVEAIGELFF.

V usage is TRBV29-1 and J usage is TRBJ2-5, with D possibly TRBD2 on 6 matching bases. This CDR3 contains 15 residues. Germline V gene lookup returns CDR1 SQVTM and CDR2 ANQGSEA. Between the trimmed V and J ends, which lost 0 bases and 2 bases, there was a span of 13 bases. The CDR3 nucleotides are TGCAGCGTTGAAGATCGGAGGGCCCGGCAAGAGACCCAGTACTTC. Protein: CSVEDRRARQETQYF.

The chain couples TRBV9 to TRBJ1-3; 8 bases map to TRBD1. Germline V gene data show CDR1 as SGDLS and CDR2 as YYNGEE. The CDR3 covers 16 residues. With V trimmed by 3 bases and J by 0 bases, 5 bases remained unmatched. CDR3 protein: CASSAGQGSSGNTIYF. The CDR3 bases are TGTGCCAGCAGCGCCGGACAGGGTAGCTCTGGAAACACCATATATTTT.

This chain joins TRBV9 and TRBJ2-1; the match to TRBD2 covers 11 bases. The germline CDR1 and CDR2 sequences are SGDLS and YYNGEE. The V gene end was trimmed by 2 bases and the J gene end by 10 bases; junction bases not matched to a gene: 8. CDR3 size: 15 residues. The CDR3: CASSVSGRAWDEQFF. The CDR3, as DNA: TGTGCCAGCAGCGTTAGCGGGAGGGCCTGGGACGAGCAGTTCTTC.

The chain links TRBV28 to TRBJ2-2; D perhaps matches TRBD2 (6 bases). V shed 8 bases and J shed 9 bases, with 13 bases lying between them. The V gene's germline CDR1 is MDHEN and CDR2 SYDVKM. The CDR3 has 12 amino acids. This CDR3 reads CASQEGPRELFF. In nucleotides, the CDR3 is TGTGCCAGCCAGGAGGGGCCCCGGGAGCTGTTTTTT.

This chain connects TRBV5-8 to TRBJ2-1, with TRBD1 matching 7 bases. This CDR3 has 16 amino acids. The germline V gene encodes CDR1 SGHTS and CDR2 YDEGEE. The V segment lost 5 bases and the J segment 0 bases; nucleotides outside the gene matches: 8. The DNA of the CDR3 is TGTGCCAGCAGGCCGGGACAGTGGAGCTCCTACAATGAGCAGTTCTTC. Its translation: CASRPGQWSSYNEQFF.

The chain has TRBV5-6 and TRBJ1-3, with 7 bases matching TRBD1. V shed 2 bases and J 1 base; nucleotides not matched to a gene: 9. This CDR3 is built from 17 residues. CDR1 and CDR2 (germline): SGHDT, YYEEEE. As DNA, the CDR3 is TGTGCCAGCAGCTTAAGGGGGCGTATCCTTTCTGGAAACACCATATATTTT. It is translated as CASSLRGRILSGNTIYF.

The gene calls are TRBV28 and TRBJ1-5; D is possibly TRBD1 (6 bases). The CDR3 extends over 14 amino acids. From germline, CDR1 is MDHEN and CDR2 SYDVKM. Between the trimmed V and J ends, which lost 4 bases and 3 bases, there was a span of 10 bases. The CDR3 loop is CASSSGQFNQPQHF. Written as DNA, the CDR3 is TGTGCCAGCAGTTCCGGACAGTTCAATCAGCCCCAGCATTTT.

The CDR3 protein is CASSFVPSSPYEQYF. CDR3 in DNA: TGTGCCAGCAGTTTCGTTCCTAGCTCCCCCTACGAGCAGTACTTC. V is TRBV28 and J is TRBJ2-7; D might be TRBD2 (5 bases). Germline values: CDR1 MDHEN, CDR2 SYDVKM. The CDR3 covers 15 residues. V was shortened by 3 bases and J by 2 bases, with 14 bases between the two germline ends.

V and J are TRBV6-5 and TRBJ1-5; D might be TRBD1 (5 bases). The germline V and J ends were trimmed by 2 bases and 6 bases, with 14 bases remaining between them. The CDR3 spans 15 residues. Germline assignment: CDR1 MNHEY and CDR2 SVGAGI. The chain's CDR3 is CASSYTRVTGQPQHF. CDR3 DNA: TGTGCCAGCAGTTACACCAGGGTCACGGGTCAGCCCCAGCATTTT.

V gene TRBV5-4 combines with J gene TRBJ1-1, with D unclear. V was pared by 1 base and J by 11 bases, with 12 bases between. CDR3 length: 12 residues. The germline V gene encodes CDR1 SGHNT and CDR2 YYREEE (reference sequence). The CDR3 loop reads CASSLPDRGAFF. As DNA, the CDR3 is TGTGCCAGCAGCTTGCCTGACCGAGGGGCTTTCTTT.

The V and J genes are TRBV24-1 and TRBJ1-2, with 7 bases identical to TRBD1. The V gene's germline CDR1 is KGHDR and CDR2 SFDVKD. The J segment lost 6 bases and the V segment lost 4 bases, leaving 7 bases of the junction unmatched. CDR3 length: 14 amino acids. The DNA for the CDR3 is TGTGCCACCAGTGACACACAGGGGAAACATGGCTACACCTTC. Translating it yields CATSDTQGKHGYTF.

The CDR3 DNA is TGCGCCAGCAGTAACTCTGGCGGTTCTGTAAGCGAGGGCTTTACTGAAGCTTTCTTT. Translating gives CASSNSGGSVSEGFTEAFF. This chain connects TRBV5-1 to TRBJ1-1; D uncertain. The CDR3 spans 19 residues. The germline V gene encodes CDR1 SGHRS and CDR2 YFSETQ. V shed 5 bases and J shed 5 bases, with 31 bases lying between them.

This chain joins TRBV5-1 and TRBJ2-7; 11 bases map to TRBD2. Germline-derived CDR1 and CDR2 are SGHRS and YFSETQ. This CDR3 is 16 amino acids long. The J segment lost 8 bases and the V segment lost 4 bases, leaving 14 bases of the junction unmatched. The CDR3 reads CASSLSPLAGGYQQYV. The CDR3 nucleotides read TGCGCCAGCAGCCTATCCCCGCTAGCGGGGGGTTATCAGCAGTACGTC.

The chain couples TRBV30 to TRBJ2-7, with TRBD1 identical over 9 bases. Unmatched junction bases numbered 12, after V lost 3 bases and J lost 6 bases. Germline CDR1 GTSNPN, CDR2 SVGIG (reference sequence). The CDR3 covers 15 residues. CDR3 amino acids: CAWSLPGTGSREQYF. DNA of the CDR3: TGTGCCTGGAGCTTGCCCGGGACAGGGAGTCGCGAGCAGTACTTC.

V and J are TRBV6-5 and TRBJ1-2; 7 bases agree with TRBD1. The germline V gene encodes CDR1 MNHEY and CDR2 SVGAGI. The CDR3 is 13 residues long. V lost 6 bases to trimming and J lost 9 bases; unmatched junction nucleotides: 10. DNA of the CDR3: TGTGCCAGCAGGGTTGACAGGGTGGGGCGCTACACCTTC. This translates into CASRVDRVGRYTF.